The 7 T cell receptor beta chains reported below all come from one sample, sequenced in a study of CD8 T cells in ankylosing spondylitis. TCRdb itself ran the 5' RACE reads through MiXCR, one entry per CDR3 protein. The sample has 35,000 to 50,000 distinct CDR3 sequences, roughly 3% seen once. Input material: blood, either unsorted or a sorted T cell fraction (not recorded which). These receptor sequences come from a male donor with ankylosing spondylitis or in good health (not recorded which).

This clonotype is categorized as medium-sized. The J gene is TRBJ2-7, the V gene TRBV29-1; D gene unclear. V lost 7 bases and J 0 bases, leaving 16 bases between the germline ends. Germline V gene lookup returns CDR1 SQVTM and CDR2 ANQGSEA. This CDR3 is built from 14 residues. CDR3 sequence reads: CSDPPSRSSYEQYV. The CDR3 DNA reads TGCAGCGATCCCCCCTCACGGAGCTCCTACGAGCAGTACGTC.

This clonotype came up many times. The rearrangement joins TRBV9 to TRBJ2-2; no firm D call. Trimming removed 4 bases from V and 2 bases from J, with 12 bases in between. The CDR3 length is 15 residues. Germline V CDR1 and CDR2: SGDLS, YYNGEE. DNA for the CDR3: TGTGCCAGCAGCCCCACCGTGCGAAACACCGGGGAGCTGTTTTTT. The encoded protein is CASSPTVRNTGELFF.

Ten or more counts support this clonotype. The rearrangement links TRBV9 to TRBJ2-5; D might be TRBD1 or TRBD2, each matching 6 bases. V shed 0 bases and J shed 5 bases, with 20 bases lying between them. Germline V gene data show CDR1 as SGDLS and CDR2 as YYNGEE. The CDR3 runs 17 residues. CDR3 bases: TGTGCCAGCAGCGTAGATCCAAGTGGGGGGCGCCGGGAGACCCAGTACTTC. Encoded protein: CASSVDPSGGRRETQYF.

This clonotype showed up many times. This rearrangement joins TRBV9 to TRBJ2-6, with D uncertain. CDR1 SGDLS and CDR2 YYNGEE come from the germline V gene. Trimming took off 0 bases at V and 0 bases at J, with 13 bases between the two ends. The CDR3 length is 18 residues. As DNA, the CDR3 is TGTGCCAGCAGCGTAGAAGGCCTCCGACACTCTGGGGCCAACGTCCTGACTTTC. As protein: CASSVEGLRHSGANVLTF.

This clonotype has ten or more counts. The gene calls are TRBV9 and TRBJ2-1; 10 bases are shared with TRBD2. Germline CDR1 reads SGDLS; CDR2 reads YYNGEE. The trim removed 4 bases at V and 9 bases at J, leaving 10 bases unmatched. The CDR3 sequence is 15 residues long. The CDR3 region is CASSPSGTSVSEQFF. CDR3 DNA sequence: TGTGCCAGCAGCCCCAGTGGGACTAGCGTGAGTGAGCAGTTCTTC.

This clonotype was counted at least ten times. This chain joins TRBV9 and TRBJ2-1, with D possibly being TRBD2 (7 bases). This CDR3 is built from 18 residues. The ends were cut back, 2 bases at V and 7 bases at J, with 25 bases in the middle. Germline CDR1 is SGDLS and CDR2 is YYNGEE. The CDR3 loop is CASSVSPEGGYLTNEQFF. The DNA for the CDR3 is TGTGCCAGCAGCGTCTCCCCCGAGGGGGGGTACTTGACGAATGAGCAGTTCTTC.

This clonotype was detected ten times or more. This sequence joins TRBV30 and TRBJ2-7; D is unresolved. The length of the CDR3 is 11 residues. The V gene's germline CDR1 is GTSNPN and CDR2 SVGIG (reference sequence). Trimming removed 1 base at V and 7 bases at J, with 8 bases between. CDR3 region: CAWSGSWEQYV. The DNA for the CDR3 is TGTGCCTGGAGTGGGTCCTGGGAGCAGTACGTC.